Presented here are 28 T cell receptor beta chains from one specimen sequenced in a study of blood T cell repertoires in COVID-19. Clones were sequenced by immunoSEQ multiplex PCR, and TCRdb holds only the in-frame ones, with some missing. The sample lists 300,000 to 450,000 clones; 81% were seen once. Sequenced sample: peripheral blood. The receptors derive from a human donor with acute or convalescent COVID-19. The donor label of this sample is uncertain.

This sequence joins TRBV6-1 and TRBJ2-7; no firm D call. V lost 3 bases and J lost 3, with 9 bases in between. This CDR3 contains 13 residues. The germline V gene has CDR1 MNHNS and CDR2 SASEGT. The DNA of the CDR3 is TGTGCCAGCAGTGACCGCTACCGCTACGAGCAGTACTTC. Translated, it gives CASSDRYRYEQYF.

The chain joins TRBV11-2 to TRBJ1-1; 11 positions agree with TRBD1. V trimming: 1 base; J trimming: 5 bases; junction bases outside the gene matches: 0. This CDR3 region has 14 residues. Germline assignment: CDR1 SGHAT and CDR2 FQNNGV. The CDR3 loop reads CASSLGDRGTEAFF. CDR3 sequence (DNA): TGTGCCAGCAGCTTAGGGGACAGGGGGACTGAAGCTTTCTTT.

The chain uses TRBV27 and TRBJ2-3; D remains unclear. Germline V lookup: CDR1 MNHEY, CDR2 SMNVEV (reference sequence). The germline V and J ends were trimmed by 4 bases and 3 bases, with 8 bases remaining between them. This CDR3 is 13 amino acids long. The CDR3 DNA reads TGTGCCAGCAGTTCTGCAGGAACAGATACGCAGTATTTT. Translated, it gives CASSSAGTDTQYF.

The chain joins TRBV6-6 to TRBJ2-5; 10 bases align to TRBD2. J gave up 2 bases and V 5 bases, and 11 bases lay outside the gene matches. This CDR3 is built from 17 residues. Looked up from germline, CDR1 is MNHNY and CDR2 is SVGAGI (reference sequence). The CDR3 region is CASSHTRSGRVQETQYF. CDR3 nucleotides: TGTGCCAGCAGTCACACCCGGAGCGGGAGGGTACAAGAGACCCAGTACTTC.

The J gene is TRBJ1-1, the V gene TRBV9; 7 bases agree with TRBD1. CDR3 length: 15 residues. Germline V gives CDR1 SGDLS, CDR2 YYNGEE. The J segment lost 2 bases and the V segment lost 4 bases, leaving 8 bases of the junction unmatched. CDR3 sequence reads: CASSFLTGPNTEAFF. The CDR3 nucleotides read TGTGCCAGCAGCTTTCTGACAGGGCCAAACACTGAAGCTTTCTTT. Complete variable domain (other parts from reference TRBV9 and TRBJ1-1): DSGVTQTPKHLITATGQRVTLRCSPRSGDLSVYWYQQSLDQGLQFLIQYYNGEERAKGNILERFSAQQFPDLHSELNLSSLELGDSALYFCASSFLTGPNTEAFFGQGTRLTVV.

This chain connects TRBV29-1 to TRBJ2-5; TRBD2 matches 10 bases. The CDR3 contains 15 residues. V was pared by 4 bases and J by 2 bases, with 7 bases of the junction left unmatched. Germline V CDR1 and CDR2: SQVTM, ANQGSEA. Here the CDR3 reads CSVGRTSGEQETQYF. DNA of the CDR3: TGCAGCGTTGGGAGGACTAGCGGAGAACAAGAGACCCAGTACTTC.

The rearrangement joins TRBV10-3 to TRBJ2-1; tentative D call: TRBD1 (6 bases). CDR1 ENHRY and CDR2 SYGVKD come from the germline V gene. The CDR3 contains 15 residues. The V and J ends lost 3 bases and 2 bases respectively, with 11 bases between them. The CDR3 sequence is CAISDEGVAYNEQFF. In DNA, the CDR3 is TGTGCCATCAGTGACGAGGGGGTAGCCTACAATGAGCAGTTCTTC.

CDR3 DNA: TGTGCCAGCAGTGCCTCGGGGGGCCGAACTAATGAAAAACTGTTTTTT. This translates into CASSASGGRTNEKLFF. The chain joins TRBV2 to TRBJ1-4, with D possibly TRBD1 on 6 matching bases. Germline CDR1 is SNHLY and CDR2 is FYNNEI. This CDR3 has 16 residues. Trimming cost V 4 bases and J 1 base, with 13 bases left between them.

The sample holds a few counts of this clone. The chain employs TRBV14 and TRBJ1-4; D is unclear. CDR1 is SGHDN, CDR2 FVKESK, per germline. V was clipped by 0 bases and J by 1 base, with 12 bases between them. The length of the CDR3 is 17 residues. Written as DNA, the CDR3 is TGTGCCAGCAGCCAAGATCCAGGACTGAGAACTAATGAAAAACTGTTTTTT. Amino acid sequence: CASSQDPGLRTNEKLFF.

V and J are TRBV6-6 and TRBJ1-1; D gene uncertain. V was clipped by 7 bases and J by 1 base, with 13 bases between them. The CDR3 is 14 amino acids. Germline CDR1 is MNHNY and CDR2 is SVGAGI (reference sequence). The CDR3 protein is CASTAEGTNTEAFF. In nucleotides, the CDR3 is TGTGCCAGCACTGCCGAGGGAACGAACACTGAAGCTTTCTTT.

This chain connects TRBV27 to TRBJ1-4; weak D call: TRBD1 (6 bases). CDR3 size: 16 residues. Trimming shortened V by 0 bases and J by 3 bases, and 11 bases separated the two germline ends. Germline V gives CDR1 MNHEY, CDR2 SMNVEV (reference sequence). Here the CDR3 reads CASSLSPQGSNEKLFF. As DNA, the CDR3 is TGTGCCAGCAGTTTATCTCCCCAGGGGTCTAATGAAAAACTGTTTTTT.

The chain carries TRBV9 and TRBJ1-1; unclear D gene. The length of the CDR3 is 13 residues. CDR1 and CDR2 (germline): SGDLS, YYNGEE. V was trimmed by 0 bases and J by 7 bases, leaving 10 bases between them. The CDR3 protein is CASSVGSGYEAFF. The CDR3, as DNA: TGTGCCAGCAGCGTAGGCAGCGGTTATGAAGCTTTCTTT.

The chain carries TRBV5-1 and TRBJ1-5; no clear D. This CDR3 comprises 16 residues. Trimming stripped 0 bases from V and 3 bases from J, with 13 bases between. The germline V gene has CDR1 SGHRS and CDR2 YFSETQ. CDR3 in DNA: TGCGCCAGCAGCTTGGAACCCCCAGAATACAATCAGCCCCAGCATTTT. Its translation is CASSLEPPEYNQPQHF.

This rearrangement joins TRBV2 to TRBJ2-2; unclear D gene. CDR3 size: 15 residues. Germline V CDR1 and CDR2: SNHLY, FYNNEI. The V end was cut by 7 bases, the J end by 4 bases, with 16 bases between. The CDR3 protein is CASKPTDRGTGELFF. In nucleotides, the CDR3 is TGTGCCAGCAAACCTACCGATCGAGGCACCGGGGAGCTGTTTTTT.

CDR3: CASSLISTGRINEQFF. CDR3 in DNA: TGTGCCAGCAGCTTAATATCGACAGGGAGGATAAATGAGCAGTTCTTC. The chain joins TRBV7-8 to TRBJ2-1; weak D call: TRBD1 (7 bases). CDR3 size: 16 residues. The ends were cut back, 2 bases at V and 7 bases at J, with 18 bases in the middle. The germline gives CDR1 SGHVS, CDR2 FQNEAQ. The full variable domain, with the rest looked up from reference TRBV7-8 and TRBJ2-1, is GAGVSQSPRYKVAKRGQDVALRCDPISGHVSLFWYQQALGQGPEFLTYFQNEAQLDKSGLPSDRFFAERPEGSVSTLKIQRTQQEDSAVYLCASSLISTGRINEQFFGPGTRLTVL.

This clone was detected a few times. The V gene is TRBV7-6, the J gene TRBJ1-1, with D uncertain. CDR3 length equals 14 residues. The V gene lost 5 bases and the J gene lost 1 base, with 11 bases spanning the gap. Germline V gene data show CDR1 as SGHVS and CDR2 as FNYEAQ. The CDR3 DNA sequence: TGTGCCAGCAGCCCACGAACACAGAACACTGAAGCTTTCTTT. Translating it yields CASSPRTQNTEAFF. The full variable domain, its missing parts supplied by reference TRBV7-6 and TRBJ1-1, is GAGVSQSPRYKVTKRGQDVALRCDPISGHVSLYWYRQALGQGPEFLTYFNYEAQQDKSGLPNDRFSAERPEGSISTLTIQRTEQRDSAMYRCASSPRTQNTEAFFGQGTRLTVV.

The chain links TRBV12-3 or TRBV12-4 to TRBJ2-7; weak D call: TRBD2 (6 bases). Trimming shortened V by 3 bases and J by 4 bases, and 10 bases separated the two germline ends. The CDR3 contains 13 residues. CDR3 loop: CASSLIGGYEQYF. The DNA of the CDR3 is TGTGCCAGCAGTTTGATCGGGGGATACGAGCAGTACTTC.

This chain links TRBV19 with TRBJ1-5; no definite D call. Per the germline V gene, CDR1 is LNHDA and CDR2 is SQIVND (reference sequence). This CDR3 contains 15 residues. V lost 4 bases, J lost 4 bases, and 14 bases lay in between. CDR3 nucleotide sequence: TGTGCCAGTAGTACCGAACCGAACAGAAATCAGCCCCAGCATTTT. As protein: CASSTEPNRNQPQHF.

CDR3 sequence reads: CASSVSTPRFAWTDTQYF. The CDR3 region has the DNA TGTGCCAGCAGCGTATCAACCCCGCGGTTTGCATGGACAGATACGCAGTATTTT. This chain joins TRBV9 and TRBJ2-3, with D unclear. Germline CDR1 SGDLS, CDR2 YYNGEE. The V end lost 1 base, the J end lost 3 bases, and 21 bases lay between the germline ends. This CDR3 has 18 residues. The variable domain in full, completed from reference TRBV9 and TRBJ2-3, reads DSGVTQTPKHLITATGQRVTLRCSPRSGDLSVYWYQQSLDQGLQFLIQYYNGEERAKGNILERFSAQQFPDLHSELNLSSLELGDSALYFCASSVSTPRFAWTDTQYFGPGTRLTVL.

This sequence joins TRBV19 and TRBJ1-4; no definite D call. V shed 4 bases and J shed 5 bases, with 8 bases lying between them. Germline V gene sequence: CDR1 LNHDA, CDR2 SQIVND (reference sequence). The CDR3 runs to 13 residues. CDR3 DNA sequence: TGTGCCAGTAGTACCCACAGAAATGAAAAACTGTTTTTT. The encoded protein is CASSTHRNEKLFF.

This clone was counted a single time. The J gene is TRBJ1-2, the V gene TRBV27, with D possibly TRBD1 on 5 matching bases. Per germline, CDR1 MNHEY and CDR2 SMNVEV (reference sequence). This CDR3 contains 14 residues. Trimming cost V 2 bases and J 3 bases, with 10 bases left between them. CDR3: CASSLSREYYGYTF. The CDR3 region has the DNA TGTGCCAGCAGTTTAAGCAGGGAATACTATGGCTACACCTTC.

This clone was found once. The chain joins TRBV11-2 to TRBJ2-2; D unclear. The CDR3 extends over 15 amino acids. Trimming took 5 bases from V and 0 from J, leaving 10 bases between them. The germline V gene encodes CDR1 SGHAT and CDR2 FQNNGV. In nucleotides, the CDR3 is TGTGCCAGCAGCCCTACACGGGCGAACACCGGGGAGCTGTTTTTT. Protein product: CASSPTRANTGELFF. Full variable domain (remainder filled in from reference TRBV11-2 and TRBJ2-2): EAGVAQSPRYKIIEKRQSVAFWCNPISGHATLYWYQQILGQGPKLLIQFQNNGVVDDSQLPKDRFSAERLKGVDSTLKIQPAKLEDSAVYLCASSPTRANTGELFFGEGSRLTVL.

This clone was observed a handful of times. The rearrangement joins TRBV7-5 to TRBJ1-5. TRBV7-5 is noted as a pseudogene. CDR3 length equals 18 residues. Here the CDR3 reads CVRSLERDGLPENQPQHF. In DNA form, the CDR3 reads TGTGTCAGAAGCTTAGAGCGGGACGGCCTCCCCGAAAATCAGCCCCAGCATTTT.

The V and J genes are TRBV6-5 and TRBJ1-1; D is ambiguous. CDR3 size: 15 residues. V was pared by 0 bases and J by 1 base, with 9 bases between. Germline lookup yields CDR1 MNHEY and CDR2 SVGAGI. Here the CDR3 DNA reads TGTGCCAGCAGTTACTCGAGGCGGCCGAACACTGAAGCTTTCTTT. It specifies CASSYSRRPNTEAFF.

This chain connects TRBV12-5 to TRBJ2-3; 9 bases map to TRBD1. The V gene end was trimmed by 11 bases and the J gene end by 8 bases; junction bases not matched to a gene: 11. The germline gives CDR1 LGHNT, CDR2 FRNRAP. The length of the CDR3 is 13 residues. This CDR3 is CASSTGGEGTQYF. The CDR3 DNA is TGTGCTTCTTCGACAGGGGGGGAAGGTACGCAGTATTTT.

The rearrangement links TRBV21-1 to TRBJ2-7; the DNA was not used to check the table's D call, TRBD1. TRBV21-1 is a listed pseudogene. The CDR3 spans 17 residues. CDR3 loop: CASTKHDRDSNSHEQYF. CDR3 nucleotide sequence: TGTGCCAGCACCAAACACGACCGGGACAGTAATTCTCACGAGCAGTACTTC.

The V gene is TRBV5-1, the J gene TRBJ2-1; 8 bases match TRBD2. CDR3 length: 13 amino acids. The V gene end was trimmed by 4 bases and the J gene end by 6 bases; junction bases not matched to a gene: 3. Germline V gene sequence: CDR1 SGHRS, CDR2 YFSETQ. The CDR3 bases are TGCGCCAGCAGCACAAGCGGGAGCAATGAGCAGTTCTTC. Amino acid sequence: CASSTSGSNEQFF.

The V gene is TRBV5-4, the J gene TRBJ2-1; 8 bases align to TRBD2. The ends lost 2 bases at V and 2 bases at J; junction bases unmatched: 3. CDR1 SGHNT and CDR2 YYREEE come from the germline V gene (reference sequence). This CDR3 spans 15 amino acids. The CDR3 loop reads CASSLYSGTYNEQFF. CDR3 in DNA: TGTGCCAGCAGCTTATATAGCGGGACCTACAATGAGCAGTTCTTC.